The 20 T cell receptor beta chains listed next were all sequenced from one sample in a study of CD4 T cells in relation to SARS-CoV-2 and coronaviruses. Before the COVID-19 pandemic, during about 2010-2018, CD4+ T cells were taken from unexposed donors. After around nine days of culture, CD4+ T cells were isolated. Their specific antigens are unknown. Clones were read by immunoSEQ multiplex PCR, and TCRdb kept only the in-frame ones, dropping some. The table includes about 22,000 clones, less than 75% detected once. The specimen sequenced was CD4+ T cells from PBMCs, cultured in vitro. These receptors all come from a human donor in good health.

The chain has TRBV14 and TRBJ1-1, with D uncertain. Germline lookup yields CDR1 SGHDN and CDR2 FVKESK. V lost 4 bases, J lost 5 bases, and 11 bases lay in between. CDR3 length: 13 amino acids. CDR3 nucleotide sequence: TGTGCCAGCAGCCTACAAGGATCGACTGAAGCTTTCTTT. Translating gives CASSLQGSTEAFF.

The chain carries TRBV19 and TRBJ1-1; TRBD1 aligns across 7 bases. The CDR3 consists of 16 residues. J gave up 4 bases and V 4 bases, and 12 bases lay outside the gene matches. The germline V gene encodes CDR1 LNHDA and CDR2 SQIVND (reference sequence). The CDR3 reads CASSNPYRGRITEAFF. The CDR3 nucleotides are TGTGCCAGTAGTAATCCTTATAGGGGGCGTATCACTGAAGCTTTCTTT.

Only a few counts were recorded for this clone. The chain uses TRBV11-2 and TRBJ2-7; D perhaps matches TRBD2 (5 bases). CDR1 is SGHAT, CDR2 FQNNGV, per germline. V was cut by 3 bases and J by 6 bases, with 9 bases left in between. This CDR3 contains 12 residues. CDR3 in amino acids: CASSFGRGEQYF. CDR3 coding DNA: TGTGCCAGCAGCTTTGGGAGAGGCGAGCAGTACTTC.

This clone was picked up a small number of times. The chain links TRBV2 to TRBJ1-1; D might be TRBD1 (6 bases). V dropped 2 bases and J dropped 5 bases, with 12 bases sitting between them. Germline assignment: CDR1 SNHLY and CDR2 FYNNEI. This CDR3 has 14 residues. CDR3 nucleotides: TGTGCCAGCAGTGAACGTACAGGGCTAACTGAAGCTTTCTTT. It yields the protein CASSERTGLTEAFF. The full variable domain, with the rest looked up from reference TRBV2 and TRBJ1-1, is EPEVTQTPSHQVTQMGQEVILRCVPISNHLYFYWYRQILGQKVEFLVSFYNNEISEKSEIFDDQFSVERPDGSNFTLKIRSTKLEDSAMYFCASSERTGLTEAFFGQGTRLTVV.

The DNA for the CDR3 is TGTGCCAGCAGCGTGTGGGGTCAGGGGTGGCGCACAGATACGCAGTATTTT. Its protein is CASSVWGQGWRTDTQYF. This chain uses TRBV9 with TRBJ2-3; tentatively, D is TRBD1 (6 bases). Germline values: CDR1 SGDLS, CDR2 YYNGEE. The ends were cut back, 2 bases at V and 1 base at J, with 17 bases in the middle. This CDR3 spans 17 amino acids.

This clone is a singleton in its sample. The chain is built from TRBV7-2 and TRBJ1-5; the D is unclear. Deletions cut 1 base from V and 0 bases from J, with 7 bases between. Germline V gene sequence: CDR1 SGHTA, CDR2 FQGNSA. The CDR3 loop spans 15 amino acids. Here the CDR3 DNA reads TGTGCCAGCAGCTTAGTCCCGAATAGCAATCAGCCCCAGCATTTT. Translated, it gives CASSLVPNSNQPQHF.

V usage is TRBV7-2 and J usage is TRBJ1-3, with 10 bases that match TRBD1. Germline V gene sequence: CDR1 SGHTA, CDR2 FQGNSA. The CDR3 spans 13 residues. The J segment lost 4 bases and the V segment lost 11 bases, leaving 5 bases of the junction unmatched. CDR3 bases: TGTGCCGTTGACAGGGGGCAAGGAAACACCATATATTTT. Amino acid sequence: CAVDRGQGNTIYF.

The chain couples TRBV2 to TRBJ1-2; the D gene is possibly TRBD1 (5 bases). Germline V gene data show CDR1 as SNHLY and CDR2 as FYNNEI. The CDR3 loop spans 12 amino acids. The V gene lost 7 bases and the J gene lost 4 bases, with 10 bases spanning the gap. The CDR3 protein is CASTGTPYGYTF. CDR3 coding DNA: TGTGCCAGCACGGGGACCCCCTATGGCTACACCTTC.

The chain combines TRBV9 with TRBJ2-3; maybe TRBD1 (5 bases). Germline-derived CDR1 and CDR2 are SGDLS and YYNGEE. This CDR3 contains 14 residues. The V and J ends lost 4 bases and 3 bases respectively, with 12 bases between them. CDR3 in DNA: TGTGCCAGCAGCACCCAGGGTGTTACAGATACGCAGTATTTT. It is translated as CASSTQGVTDTQYF. The complete variable domain, with remaining parts taken from reference TRBV9 and TRBJ2-3, reads DSGVTQTPKHLITATGQRVTLRCSPRSGDLSVYWYQQSLDQGLQFLIQYYNGEERAKGNILERFSAQQFPDLHSELNLSSLELGDSALYFCASSTQGVTDTQYFGPGTRLTVL.

This chain uses TRBV12-3 or TRBV12-4 with TRBJ1-1; tentative D call: TRBD1 (5 bases). V shed 5 bases and J shed 4 bases, with 11 bases lying between them. This CDR3 region has 13 residues. In DNA form, the CDR3 reads TGTGCCAGCAGTCTGGGGGGGGGCACTGAAGCTTTCTTT. Protein sequence: CASSLGGGTEAFF.

This clone came up a few times. The chain combines TRBV7-9 with TRBJ1-1, with no clear D. This CDR3 region has 13 residues. Germline lookup yields CDR1 SEHNR and CDR2 FQNEAQ (reference sequence). V was trimmed by 7 bases and J by 7 bases, leaving 16 bases between them. DNA of the CDR3: TGTGCCAGCATCCAAGGTGTGGGTGGTGAAGCTTTCTTT. This translates into CASIQGVGGEAFF.

V and J are TRBV4-3 and TRBJ2-1; D is unresolved. This CDR3 is 13 amino acids long. The V and J ends lost 0 bases and 15 bases respectively, with 15 bases between them. Germline loops: CDR1 LGHNA, CDR2 YSLEER. CDR3 protein: CASSQDREGSLFF. The DNA for the CDR3 is TGCGCCAGCAGCCAAGATCGAGAAGGTAGTTTGTTCTTC.

V is TRBV11-2 and J is TRBJ2-7, with a tentative D call TRBD2 (5 bases). The CDR3 spans 17 residues. Germline CDR1 and CDR2: SGHAT and FQNNGV. The V end was cut by 0 bases, the J end by 0 bases, with 15 bases between. The CDR3 sequence is CASSLDSSAGLSYEQYF. The CDR3 nucleotides are TGTGCCAGCAGCTTAGATTCTAGTGCGGGTCTCTCCTACGAGCAGTACTTC.

The chain joins TRBV7-2 to TRBJ2-5; 9 nucleotides agree with TRBD2. In germline, CDR1 is SGHTA, CDR2 FQGNSA. The CDR3 totals 15 residues. Trimming removed 4 bases from V and 5 bases from J; junction bases left unmatched: 8. Written as DNA, the CDR3 is TGTGCCAGCAGCTGGGGACTAGCTTATATGGAGACCCAGTACTTC. Amino acid sequence: CASSWGLAYMETQYF.

This clone was detected once. The V and J genes are TRBV23-1 and TRBJ2-5; D call uncertain. TRBV23-1 is an ORF for which the function is uncertain. The germline V and J ends were trimmed by 3 bases and 2 bases, with 13 bases remaining between them. The length of the CDR3 is 15 residues. DNA of the CDR3: TGCGCCAGCAGTCATAAGGTTCGGCCTCAAGAGACCCAGTACTTC. As protein: CASSHKVRPQETQYF.

The chain couples TRBV30 to TRBJ2-7; 9 bases agree with TRBD2. Germline CDR1 is GTSNPN and CDR2 is SVGIG (reference sequence). Trimming removed 1 base from V and 3 bases from J; junction bases left unmatched: 1. This CDR3 is built from 13 residues. CDR3 nucleotides: TGTGCCTGGAGTGATAGCGGGAGCTACGAGCAGTACTTC. Amino acid sequence: CAWSDSGSYEQYF.

This chain uses TRBV6-2 or TRBV6-3 with TRBJ2-1; D not resolved. This CDR3 has 13 amino acids. Per germline, CDR1 MNHEY and CDR2 SVGEGT. Deletions cut 4 bases from V and 8 bases from J, with 12 bases between. CDR3 nucleotide sequence: TGTGCCAGCAGTTCCGGGTTCCTTTATGAGCAGTTCTTC. Residues: CASSSGFLYEQFF.

Details on this clone: This CDR3 is also generated by other DNA sequences in the sample. CDR3 sequence (DNA): TGTGCCAGCAGTCCCAGTGCTAACTATGGCTACACCTTC. Amino acid sequence: CASSPSANYGYTF. The genes are TRBV12-3 or TRBV12-4 and TRBJ1-2; no firm D call. This CDR3 is built from 13 residues. The V and J ends lost 5 bases and 0 bases respectively, with 7 bases between them.

This chain connects TRBV3-1 (or the pseudogene TRBV3-2) to TRBJ2-1, with 9 bases identical to TRBD2. CDR3 length: 16 residues. V lost 3 bases, J lost 4 bases, and 7 bases stayed unmatched. Germline CDR1 is LGHDT and CDR2 is YNNKEL (reference sequence). CDR3 nucleotides: TGTGCCAGCAGCCAGGGACTAGCTCGAGCGTACAATGAGCAGTTCTTC. Translated, it gives CASSQGLARAYNEQFF.

Only one count was recorded for this clone. The CDR3 is CASSWGRDTEAFF. The CDR3 bases are TGTGCCAGCAGTTGGGGGCGAGACACTGAAGCTTTCTTT. The gene calls are TRBV6-5 and TRBJ1-1; D may be TRBD1 (6 bases). The germline gives CDR1 MNHEY, CDR2 SVGAGI. The germline V and J ends were trimmed by 4 bases and 3 bases, with 9 bases remaining between them. The CDR3 is 13 residues long.